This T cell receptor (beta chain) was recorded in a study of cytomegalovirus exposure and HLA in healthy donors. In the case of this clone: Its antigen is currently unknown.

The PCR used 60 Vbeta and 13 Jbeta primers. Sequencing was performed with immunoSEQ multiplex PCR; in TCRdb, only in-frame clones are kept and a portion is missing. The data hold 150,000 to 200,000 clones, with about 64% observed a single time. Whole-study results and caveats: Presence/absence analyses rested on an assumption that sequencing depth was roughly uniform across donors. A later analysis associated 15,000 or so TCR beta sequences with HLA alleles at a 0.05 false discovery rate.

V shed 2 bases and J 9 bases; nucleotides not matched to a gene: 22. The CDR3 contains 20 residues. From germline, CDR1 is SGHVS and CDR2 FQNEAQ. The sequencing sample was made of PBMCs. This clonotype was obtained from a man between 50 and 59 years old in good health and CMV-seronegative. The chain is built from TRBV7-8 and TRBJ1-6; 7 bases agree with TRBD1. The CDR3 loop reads CASSLTRTGQIALGGSPLHF. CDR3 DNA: TGTGCCAGCAGCTTAACCCGAACGGGACAGATTGCCTTGGGCGGTTCACCCCTCCACTTT.